These T cell receptor beta chains were read from a single sample in a study of blood T cell repertoires in COVID-19. Generated by immunoSEQ multiplex PCR, the TCRdb table keeps only in-frame clones and is missing some. The sample carries some 350,000 clones, 87% recorded once. Material: peripheral blood. These receptor sequences come from a woman between 50 and 59 years old with COVID-19, enrolled during active disease. CDR3s include the opening cysteine and the closing phenylalanine or tryptophan. The D gene is left open where the match is weak. Rows may omit the clone size; those that give it use once, few, many or a size class.

v_call,d_call,j_call,clone_size,cdr3_nt,cdr3_aa
TRBV11-2,NA,TRBJ1-6,NA,TGTGCCAGCAGCTTATATGCGGGTTATAATTCACCCCTCCACTTT,CASSLYAGYNSPLHF
TRBV9,NA,TRBJ2-5,NA,TGTGCCAGCAGCCCTCGAGGTATCCGTGGGGGGGCCTTACAAGAGACCCAGTACTTC,CASSPRGIRGGALQETQYF
TRBV24-1,NA,TRBJ2-4,NA,TGTGCCACCAGTGACTCGAGGGCCGCGATTCAGTACTTC,CATSDSRAAIQYF
TRBV3-1/TRBV3-2,NA,TRBJ2-2,NA,TGTGCCAGCAGCCAAGCTAACCCCGGGGAGCTGTTTTTT,CASSQANPGELFF
TRBV18,NA,TRBJ1-1,once,TGTGCCAGCTCACGAAACACAGGGACACCCATGAACACTGAAGCTTTCTTT,CASSRNTGTPMNTEAFF
TRBV9,NA,TRBJ2-2,once,TGTGCCAGCAGCGTAGCTAGGGGTTCCCTAGGGGAAACCGGGGAGCTGTTTTTT,CASSVARGSLGETGELFF
TRBV12-3/TRBV12-4,NA,TRBJ2-7,NA,TGTGCCAGCGCCCGCACAAGCTCCTACGAGCAGTACTTC,CASARTSSYEQYF
TRBV7-6,TRBD2,TRBJ2-1,NA,TGTGCCAGCAGCTTAGAGCGGCTAGCGGGAGTTTCTGAGCAGTTCTTC,CASSLERLAGVSEQFF
TRBV5-1,TRBD2,TRBJ2-7,NA,TGCGCCAGCAGGCTCGGGACTAGCGGGAGGTACGAGCAGTACTTC,CASRLGTSGRYEQYF
TRBV5-8,NA,TRBJ1-1,NA,TGTGCCAGCAGCTTTACAGGGTTCGCACAGGAAGCTTTCTTT,CASSFTGFAQEAFF
TRBV11-3,NA,TRBJ1-4,once,TGTGCCAGCAGCCGAGCCCGGGGGACTAATGAAAAACTGTTTTTT,CASSRARGTNEKLFF
TRBV15,TRBD1,TRBJ1-3,NA,TGTGCCACCAGCAGAGACCTCGGGACAGGGGGCGGAAACACCATATATTTT,CATSRDLGTGGGNTIYF
TRBV5-1,TRBD1,TRBJ1-1,NA,TGCGCCAGCAGACAGGGGACGAACACTGAAGCTTTCTTT,CASRQGTNTEAFF
TRBV20-1,NA,TRBJ2-7,NA,TGCAGTGCTTCGGACTCTTACGAGCAGTACTTC,CSASDSYEQYF
TRBV28,NA,TRBJ1-4,NA,TGTGCCAGCAGTTTAGGGTCCGGGGGGGGGAATGAAAAACTGTTTTTT,CASSLGSGGGNEKLFF
TRBV12-5,NA,TRBJ1-1,NA,TGTGCTAGTGGTATTACATCAGGACAACTGGGCACTGAAGCTTTCTTT,CASGITSGQLGTEAFF
TRBV6-5,TRBD1,TRBJ1-1,NA,TGTGCCACCTTACGAATAAAGACAGGGAGGACTGAAGCTTTCTTT,CATLRIKTGRTEAFF
TRBV19,NA,TRBJ1-1,NA,TGTGCCAGTAGTATAGGGCCGCACATTCCTGAAGCTTTCTTT,CASSIGPHIPEAFF
TRBV6-5,NA,TRBJ2-3,NA,TGTGCCAGCAGTCCCAGGACTAGCACAGATACGCAGTATTTT,CASSPRTSTDTQYF
TRBV6-1,TRBD2,TRBJ2-1,NA,TGTGCCAGCAGTGAAATCAGCGGGGTCAGGGAGCAGTTCTTC,CASSEISGVREQFF
TRBV7-2,NA,TRBJ1-4,NA,TGTGCCAGCAGCTTACTTAGCCTGAGGGATGAAAAACTGTTTTTT,CASSLLSLRDEKLFF
TRBV19,TRBD2,TRBJ2-7,NA,TGTGCCAGTAGTATCGGCTTGGTAGCGGGGTCCTACGAGCAGTACTTC,CASSIGLVAGSYEQYF
TRBV29-1,TRBD1,TRBJ2-7,few,TGCAGCGTTGCAGGACAGGACCACTACGAGCAGTACTTC,CSVAGQDHYEQYF
TRBV5-1,TRBD1,TRBJ2-5,NA,TGCGCCAGCAGACCAGGGACAGGCCAAGAGACCCAGTACTTC,CASRPGTGQETQYF
TRBV7-9,NA,TRBJ2-7,NA,TGTGCCAGCTCCATATCCTACGAGCAGTACTTC,CASSISYEQYF
TRBV7-7,NA,TRBJ2-1,NA,TGTGCTAGCAGCTTAGAACAGAAAGGCTACAATGAGCAGTTCTTC,CASSLEQKGYNEQFF
TRBV9,NA,TRBJ2-2,NA,TGTGCCAGCAGCGTAGTCTACACCGGGGAGCTGTTTTTT,CASSVVYTGELFF
TRBV7-3,NA,TRBJ2-2,NA,TGTGCCAGCAGCTTGGCTAGCGACGTGACCGGGGAGCTGTTTTTT,CASSLASDVTGELFF
TRBV7-7,NA,TRBJ2-5,NA,TGTGCCAGCAGCTTTAATTCTATGGAGACCCAGTACTTC,CASSFNSMETQYF